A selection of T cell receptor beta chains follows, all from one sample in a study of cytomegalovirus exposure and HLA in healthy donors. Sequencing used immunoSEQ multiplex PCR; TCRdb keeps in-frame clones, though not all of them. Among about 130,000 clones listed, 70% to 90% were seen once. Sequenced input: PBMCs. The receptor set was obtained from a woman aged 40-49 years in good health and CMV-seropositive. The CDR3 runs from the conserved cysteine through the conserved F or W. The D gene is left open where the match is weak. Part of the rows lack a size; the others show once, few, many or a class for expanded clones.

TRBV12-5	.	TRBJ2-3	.	CASGLVMLTRGGADTQYF	TGTGCTAGTGGTTTGGTGATGCTGACTAGAGGTGGCGCAGATACGCAGTATTTT
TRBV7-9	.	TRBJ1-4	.	CASSSAGTFEKLFF	TGTGCCAGCAGCTCGGCTGGGACATTTGAAAAACTGTTTTTT
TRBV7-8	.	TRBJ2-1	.	CASSLYRDNEQFF	TGTGCCAGCAGCTTATACAGGGACAATGAGCAGTTCTTC
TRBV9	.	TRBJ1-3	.	CASSVAPRAPGNTIYF	TGTGCCAGCAGCGTAGCTCCCAGGGCCCCTGGAAACACCATATATTTT
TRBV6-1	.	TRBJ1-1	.	CASRETGTTEAFF	TGTGCCAGCAGAGAAACAGGGACGACTGAAGCTTTCTTT
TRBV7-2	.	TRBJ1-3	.	CASSLEHGRGNTIYF	TGTGCCAGCAGCTTAGAACACGGGAGGGGAAACACCATATATTTT
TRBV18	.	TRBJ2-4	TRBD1	CASSATGTGVTKNIQYF	TGTGCCAGCTCAGCAACCGGGACAGGGGTTACCAAAAACATTCAGTACTTC
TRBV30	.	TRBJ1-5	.	CAWSARGTRPQHF	TGTGCCTGGAGTGCCAGGGGTACTAGGCCCCAGCATTTT
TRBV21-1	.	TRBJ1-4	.	CASSLRQGRNEKLFF	TGTGCCAGCAGCCTTCGACAGGGGCGTAATGAAAAACTGTTTTTT
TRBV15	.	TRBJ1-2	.	CATSRLQGTKANYGYTF	TGTGCCACCAGCAGACTGCAGGGGACAAAAGCTAACTATGGCTACACCTTC
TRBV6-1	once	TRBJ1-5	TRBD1	CASRRTGGSQSF	TGTGCCAGCAGAAGGACAGGGGGAAGTCAATCTTTT
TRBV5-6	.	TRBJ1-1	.	CASIRGLNTEAFF	TGTGCCAGCATTCGAGGCTTGAACACTGAAGCTTTCTTT
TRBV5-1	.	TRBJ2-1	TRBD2	CASSLIPASGTSSYNEQFF	TGCGCCAGCAGCTTGATCCCGGCTAGCGGGACCAGCTCCTACAATGAGCAGTTCTTC
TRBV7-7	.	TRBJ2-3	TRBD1	CASSIGQGSDTQYF	TGTGCTAGCAGCATCGGACAGGGCTCAGATACGCAGTATTTT
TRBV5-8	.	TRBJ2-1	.	CASSSGHRGRFF	TGTGCCAGCAGCTCGGGACATAGGGGGAGGTTCTTC
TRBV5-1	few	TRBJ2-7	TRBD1	CASSWDRVYEQYF	TGCGCCAGCAGTTGGGACAGGGTTTACGAGCAGTACTTC
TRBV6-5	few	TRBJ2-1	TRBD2	CASSRLAGSYEQFF	TGTGCCAGCAGCCGACTAGCGGGAAGCTATGAGCAGTTCTTC
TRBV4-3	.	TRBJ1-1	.	CASSQSRTGVNTEAFF	TGCGCCAGCAGCCAGTCTAGGACGGGGGTGAACACTGAAGCTTTCTTT
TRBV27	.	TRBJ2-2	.	CASSWISSPNTGELFF	TGTGCCAGCAGTTGGATCTCTAGTCCGAACACCGGGGAGCTGTTTTTT
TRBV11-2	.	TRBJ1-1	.	CASSPHMNTEAFF	TGTGCCAGCAGCCCCCACATGAACACTGAAGCTTTCTTT
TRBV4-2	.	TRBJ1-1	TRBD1	CASSQDGSPQGVGTEAFF	TGTGCCAGCAGCCAAGATGGATCCCCACAGGGGGTCGGCACTGAAGCTTTCTTT
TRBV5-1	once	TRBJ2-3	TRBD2	CASSLALAGDFADTQYF	TGCGCCAGCAGCCTAGCACTAGCGGGAGATTTTGCAGATACGCAGTATTTT
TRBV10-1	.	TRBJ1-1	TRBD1	CASSNGTEIGETEAFF	TGCGCCAGCAGTAACGGGACAGAAATTGGTGAGACTGAAGCTTTCTTT
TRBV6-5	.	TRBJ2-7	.	CASSSPGRRYEQYF	TGTGCCAGCTCCTCACCCGGCAGGCGCTACGAGCAGTACTTC
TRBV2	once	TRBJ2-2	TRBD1	CASSHDRGRGGELFF	TGTGCCAGCAGTCATGACAGGGGGCGAGGCGGGGAGCTGTTTTTT
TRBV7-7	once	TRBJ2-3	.	CASSLEQGTTDTQYF	TGTGCTAGCAGCTTAGAGCAGGGAACCACAGATACGCAGTATTTT
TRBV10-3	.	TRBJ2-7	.	CAISPGTTYEQYF	TGTGCCATCAGCCCCGGGACAACCTACGAGCAGTACTTC
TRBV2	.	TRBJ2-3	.	CASSGQGRGTDTQYF	TGTGCCAGCAGTGGTCAGGGAAGGGGAACAGATACGCAGTATTTT
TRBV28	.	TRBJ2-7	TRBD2	CASLTRGRTEQYF	TGTGCCAGCCTAACTCGCGGGAGGACCGAGCAGTACTTC
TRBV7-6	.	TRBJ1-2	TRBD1	CASSRGPDYYNYGYTF	TGTGCCAGCAGCAGGGGGCCGGATTACTATAACTATGGCTACACCTTC
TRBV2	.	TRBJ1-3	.	CASSVEQVGSGNTIYF	TGTGCCAGCAGTGTGGAACAGGTCGGCTCTGGAAACACCATATATTTT
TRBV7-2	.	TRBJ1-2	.	CASSLLGRGYTF	TGTGCCAGCAGCTTACTCGGTCGCGGCTACACCTTC
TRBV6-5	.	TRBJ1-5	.	CASRLTPGSNQPQHF	TGTGCCAGCAGGCTGACCCCAGGGAGCAATCAGCCCCAGCATTTT
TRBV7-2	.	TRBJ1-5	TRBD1	CASSWGQGDNQPQHF	TGTGCCAGCAGCTGGGGACAGGGGGACAATCAGCCCCAGCATTTT
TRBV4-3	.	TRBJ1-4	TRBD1	CASSQGTGVREKLFF	TGCGCCAGCAGCCAGGGGACAGGTGTACGGGAAAAACTGTTTTTT
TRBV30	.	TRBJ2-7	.	CAWGPGPGTYEQYF	TGTGCCTGGGGACCCGGACCGGGGACCTACGAGCAGTACTTC
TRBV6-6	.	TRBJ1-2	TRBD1	CASKKPGQGSYGYTF	TGTGCCAGCAAAAAACCGGGACAGGGTTCCTATGGCTACACCTTC
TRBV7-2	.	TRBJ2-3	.	CASSSYRADTQYF	TGTGCCAGCAGCTCGTATCGCGCAGATACGCAGTATTTT
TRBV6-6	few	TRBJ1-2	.	CASTDDILGYTF	TGTGCCAGCACCGACGACATCTTGGGCTACACCTTC
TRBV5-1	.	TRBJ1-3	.	CASSEGLYSGNTIYF	TGCGCCAGCAGTGAGGGACTGTACTCTGGAAACACCATATATTTT
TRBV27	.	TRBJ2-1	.	CASSLQGYNEQFF	TGTGCCAGCAGTTTACAGGGGTACAATGAGCAGTTCTTC
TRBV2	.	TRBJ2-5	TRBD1	CASRGTGGLETQYF	TGTGCCAGCAGAGGGACAGGGGGCCTAGAGACCCAGTACTTC
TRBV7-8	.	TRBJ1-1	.	CASSLVGWRNTEAFF	TGTGCCAGCAGCTTAGTTGGTTGGAGGAACACTGAAGCTTTCTTT
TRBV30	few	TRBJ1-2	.	CAWAREPLYGYTF	TGTGCCTGGGCCCGGGAGCCCCTCTATGGCTACACCTTC
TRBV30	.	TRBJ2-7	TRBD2	CAWSGRGTREQYF	TGTGCCTGGAGTGGGCGGGGGACCCGCGAGCAGTACTTC
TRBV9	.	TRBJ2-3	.	CASSVELSPRTDTQYF	TGTGCCAGCAGCGTAGAACTATCACCCCGCACAGATACGCAGTATTTT
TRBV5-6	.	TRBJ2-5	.	CASSLGLPGTQYF	TGTGCCAGCAGCTTAGGACTCCCCGGGACCCAGTACTTC
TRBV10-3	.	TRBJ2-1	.	CAISDKLEQFF	TGTGCCATCAGTGATAAGCTGGAGCAGTTCTTC
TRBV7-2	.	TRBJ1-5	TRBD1	CASSPTGVQPQHF	TGTGCCAGCAGCCCAACAGGGGTCCAGCCCCAGCATTTT
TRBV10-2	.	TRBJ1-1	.	CASSESIGEAEAFF	TGCGCCAGCAGTGAGTCTATAGGGGAGGCTGAAGCTTTCTTT
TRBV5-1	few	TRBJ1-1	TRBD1	CASSSQGAGTEAFF	TGCGCCAGCAGCTCCCAGGGGGCTGGCACTGAAGCTTTCTTT
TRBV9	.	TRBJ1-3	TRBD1	CASSRTGTGGVGNTIYF	TGTGCCAGCAGCAGAACCGGGACAGGGGGCGTTGGAAACACCATATATTTT
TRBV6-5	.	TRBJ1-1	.	CASSPSVTGNTEAFF	TGTGCCAGCAGTCCCTCTGTGACAGGGAACACTGAAGCTTTCTTT
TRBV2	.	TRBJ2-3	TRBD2	CASSESLAGKTQYF	TGTGCCAGCAGTGAGTCCCTAGCGGGCAAAACGCAGTATTTT
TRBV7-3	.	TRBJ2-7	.	CASSLPKRGLASYEQYF	TGTGCCAGCAGCTTGCCAAAACGCGGGCTAGCCAGCTACGAGCAGTACTTC
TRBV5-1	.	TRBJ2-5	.	CASSRVVEETQYF	TGCGCCAGCAGCCGGGTAGTCGAGGAGACCCAGTACTTC
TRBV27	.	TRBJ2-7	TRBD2	CASSLLAGGYEQYF	TGTGCCAGCAGTTTACTAGCGGGAGGCTACGAGCAGTACTTC
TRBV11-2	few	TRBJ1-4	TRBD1	CASSLGSGGEEKLFF	TGTGCCAGCAGCTTAGGCTCAGGGGGCGAGGAAAAACTGTTTTTT